A single T cell receptor beta chain is shown here with its context. The data stem from a study of CD8 T cells in Susac syndrome. V was cut by 0 bases and J by 4 bases, with 6 bases left in between. From germline, CDR1 is SNHLY and CDR2 FYNNEI. CDR3 length: 13 amino acids. RNA in amounts of roughly 0.5 to 1 ug was reverse transcribed with random hexamers. TCRdb re-called the immunoSEQ multiplex PCR reads through MiXCR, storing one row per CDR3 protein. The data contain more than 40,000 distinct CDR3 sequences, more than 85% of them singletons. V usage is TRBV2 and J usage is TRBJ2-5; a possible D gene is TRBD1 (5 bases). This TCR was recovered from a human donor in good health. Sequenced: CD8+ T cells from PBMCs. This CDR3 is CASSEARVETQYF. The CDR3 region has the DNA TGTGCCAGCAGTGAAGCCAGGGTAGAGACCCAGTACTTC.